These 29 T cell receptor beta chains were all obtained from the same sample, sequenced in a study of T-cell reconstitution after alpha-beta-depleted transplantation in children. Library preparation (for TCRbeta) was performed with unique molecular identifiers. One entry per CDR3 protein, called by TCRdb with MiXCR from the PCR reads. The table lists about 150,000 distinct CDR3 sequences, around 10% of them singletons, with approximately 13% in the top ten. The source material was PBMCs, sampled before TCRalphabeta/CD19-depleted stem cell transplant. Source of these receptors: a boy aged 2 to 9 with acute myeloid leukemia, due to receive a stem cell transplant.

The chain links TRBV3-1 to TRBJ1-1; 9 bases match TRBD1. The germline gives CDR1 LGHDT, CDR2 YNNKEL (reference sequence). V shed 0 bases, J shed 11 bases, and the junction held 4 bases outside the gene matches. This CDR3 has 13 residues. The CDR3, as DNA: TGTGCCAGCAGCCAAGAAGAACAGGGGGCGGCTTTCTTT. Translated: CASSQEEQGAAFF.

This clonotype was recorded at least ten times. This chain joins TRBV28 and TRBJ1-3, with 8 bases lining up with TRBD1. Looked up from germline, CDR1 is MDHEN and CDR2 is SYDVKM. The CDR3 covers 16 residues. The V segment lost 4 bases and the J segment 0 bases; nucleotides outside the gene matches: 5. CDR3 residues: CASSSPGGRSGNTIYF. CDR3 nucleotides: TGTGCCAGCAGTTCTCCAGGGGGCCGCTCTGGAAACACCATATATTTT.

This clonotype has ten or more counts. The chain is built from TRBV28 and TRBJ2-5, with 8 bases matching TRBD2. V trimming: 1 base; J trimming: 1 base; junction bases outside the gene matches: 20. CDR3 length: 21 amino acids. The V gene's germline CDR1 is MDHEN and CDR2 SYDVKM. CDR3 coding DNA: TGTGCCAGCAGTTTATTGCTTAGCGGGAAGGCGACTAAAGGGTCCCAAGAGACCCAGTACTTC. Protein: CASSLLLSGKATKGSQETQYF.

There are many counts of this clonotype. The CDR3 DNA is TGTGCCAGCAGTACAGGTCTGAGCTCCTACAATGAGCAGTTCTTC. It translates to CASSTGLSSYNEQFF. The genes are TRBV6-5 and TRBJ2-1; a weak D match, TRBD1 (5 bases). This CDR3 has 15 amino acids. Germline V gene sequence: CDR1 MNHEY, CDR2 SVGAGI. V was shortened by 5 bases and J by 0 bases, with 11 bases between the two germline ends.

The table lists this clonotype with many counts. The chain couples TRBV6-5 to TRBJ2-1; 7 bases fit TRBD1. This CDR3 has 12 amino acids. From germline, CDR1 is MNHEY and CDR2 SVGAGI. The V and J ends lost 10 bases and 8 bases, in that order; junction bases with no gene match: 8. Here the CDR3 reads CATRDRPHEQFF. CDR3 nucleotides: TGTGCCACCAGGGACAGACCCCATGAGCAGTTCTTC.

The table lists this clonotype with many counts. V is TRBV5-1 and J is TRBJ2-5, with TRBD2 matching 15 bases. The CDR3 totals 15 residues. Per the germline V gene, CDR1 is SGHRS and CDR2 is YFSETQ. The CDR3 is CASGTSGGNQETQYF. The CDR3 region has the DNA TGCGCGAGCGGGACTAGCGGGGGGAATCAAGAGACCCAGTACTTC.

This clonotype was detected ten times or more. The V gene is TRBV5-8, the J gene TRBJ2-4; TRBD1 agrees at 9 bases. CDR1 is SGHTS, CDR2 YDEGEE, per germline. V lost 4 bases, J lost 1 base, and 9 bases stayed unmatched. This CDR3 is built from 17 residues. The CDR3: CASSKPTGGRAKNIQYF. The DNA of the CDR3 is TGTGCCAGCAGCAAGCCGACAGGGGGTAGGGCCAAAAACATTCAGTACTTC.

The table lists this clonotype with many counts. The chain links TRBV7-3 to TRBJ2-7; the D is unclear. CDR3 size: 15 residues. CDR1 and CDR2 from the germline V gene are SGHTA and FQGTGA. Trimming took 5 bases from V and 0 from J, leaving 14 bases between them. The CDR3 sequence is CASSLGVGSSYEQYF. CDR3 in DNA: TGTGCCAGCAGCCTTGGGGTCGGTTCCTCCTACGAGCAGTACTTC.

As regards this clonotype: A much larger clonotype is one base distant, so this may be a read error. The CDR3 sequence: CASSLEQGELFF. The DNA for the CDR3 is TGCGCCAGCAGCCTCGAACAGGGGGAGCTGTTTTTT. This sequence joins TRBV5-1 and TRBJ2-2; D gene uncertain. V was pared by 4 bases and J by 8 bases, with 9 bases between. The CDR3 covers 12 residues. The germline V gene encodes CDR1 SGHRS and CDR2 YFSETQ.

On this clonotype: A much larger clone lies a single base off, so this may be a read error. The CDR3 nucleotides are TGCAGTGCTCCGGGACCGTGCTTTGAGGACGGCCCTGGAGAGACCCAGTACTTC. It translates to CSAPGPCFEDGPGETQYF. The chain recombines TRBV20-1 with TRBJ2-5, with D tentatively TRBD1 or TRBD2 (5 bases each). The CDR3 covers 18 residues. V shed 5 bases and J shed 4 bases, with 29 bases lying between them. Germline V gene data show CDR1 as DFQATT and CDR2 as SNEGSKA (reference sequence).

This clonotype was detected ten times or more. The chain couples TRBV20-1 to TRBJ2-5; tentative D call: TRBD2 (6 bases). This CDR3 is built from 13 residues. Germline V gene data show CDR1 as DFQATT and CDR2 as SNEGSKA (reference sequence). Trimming took off 3 bases at V and 5 bases at J, with 13 bases between the two ends. The CDR3 DNA reads TGCAGTGCTAGCGGGGGTAATGCGGAGACCCAGTACTTC. Translating it yields CSASGGNAETQYF.

The sample holds a few counts of this clonotype. The J gene is TRBJ2-2, the V gene TRBV7-8, with 8 positions matching TRBD1. Trimming took 3 bases from V and 6 from J; bases not matched to a gene: 6. The germline CDR1 and CDR2 sequences are SGHVS and FQNEAQ. The CDR3 spans 15 residues. The CDR3 DNA reads TGTGCCAGCAGCTTCATTGCGACAGGGGCCGGGGAGCTGTTTTTT. Its translation: CASSFIATGAGELFF.

The chain employs TRBV12-3 or TRBV12-4 and TRBJ1-3; 8 bases are shared with TRBD1. The CDR3 extends over 15 amino acids. V lost 4 bases to trimming and J lost 0 bases; unmatched junction nucleotides: 2. For the CDR3, the DNA is TGTGCCAGCAGTTGGGGGACAGGCTCTGGAAACACCATATATTTT. Residues: CASSWGTGSGNTIYF.

At least ten counts were recorded for this clonotype. The chain is built from TRBV20-1 and TRBJ2-7; D might be TRBD2 (5 bases). The CDR3 length is 14 residues. CDR1 and CDR2 (germline): DFQATT, SNEGSKA (reference sequence). Trimming took 5 bases from V and 3 from J, leaving 17 bases between them. The CDR3: CSAFPRTGLYEQYF. The CDR3 nucleotides read TGCAGTGCTTTCCCCCGGACCGGACTCTACGAGCAGTACTTC.

This clonotype was recorded a few times. The chain joins TRBV7-6 to TRBJ2-7; 7 bases fit TRBD1. The CDR3 is made up of 14 amino acids. CDR1 SGHVS and CDR2 FNYEAQ come from the germline V gene. Germline trimming cut 2 bases from V and 5 bases from J; bases unmatched to any gene: 6. The CDR3 loop is CASSLQQGLDEQYF. The CDR3 DNA is TGTGCCAGCAGCTTACAACAGGGGCTGGACGAGCAGTACTTC. The whole variable domain, filled in from reference TRBV7-6 and TRBJ2-7, reads GAGVSQSPRYKVTKRGQDVALRCDPISGHVSLYWYRQALGQGPEFLTYFNYEAQQDKSGLPNDRFSAERPEGSISTLTIQRTEQRDSAMYRCASSLQQGLDEQYFGPGTRLTVT.

The chain employs TRBV29-1 and TRBJ1-1, with D possibly TRBD1 on 5 matching bases. Between the trimmed V and J ends, which lost 5 bases and 1 base, there was a span of 14 bases. The CDR3 runs to 14 residues. Germline V gene data show CDR1 as SQVTM and CDR2 as ANQGSEA. CDR3 sequence: CSVRQGQKNTEAFF. DNA of the CDR3: TGCAGCGTTCGCCAGGGTCAAAAGAACACTGAAGCTTTCTTT.

This clonotype was counted many times. The rearrangement joins TRBV5-1 to TRBJ2-7; no definite D call. Germline values: CDR1 SGHRS, CDR2 YFSETQ. This CDR3 spans 13 amino acids. V dropped 5 bases and J dropped 2 bases, with 11 bases sitting between them. The CDR3 DNA reads as TGCGCCAGCAGAACAGAGGAGCCCTACGAGCAGTACTTC. Residues: CASRTEEPYEQYF.

In its sample, this clonotype was seen many times. The chain carries TRBV20-1 and TRBJ1-6; 7 bases are shared with TRBD1. V was pared by 7 bases and J by 7 bases, with 7 bases of the junction left unmatched. The CDR3 sequence is 13 residues long. From germline, CDR1 is DFQATT and CDR2 SNEGSKA (reference sequence). CDR3 sequence (DNA): TGCAGTGGAAGGGGGCAGGGAAATTCACCCCTCCACTTT. Its protein product is CSGRGQGNSPLHF.

This clonotype was observed a handful of times. This chain connects TRBV6-1 to TRBJ1-2; perhaps TRBD1 as D (6 bases). The germline V and J ends were trimmed by 0 bases and 2 bases, with 10 bases remaining between them. Germline CDR1 MNHNS, CDR2 SASEGT. CDR3 size: 15 residues. The DNA of the CDR3 is TGTGCCAGCAGTGAAGCGAAAACAGGGAACTATGGCTACACCTTC. Its translation is CASSEAKTGNYGYTF.

This clonotype was recorded many times. V usage is TRBV20-1 and J usage is TRBJ2-2, with D tentatively TRBD1 (5 bases). The germline CDR1 and CDR2 sequences are DFQATT and SNEGSKA (reference sequence). Trimming pared 4 bases from V and 3 bases from J, leaving 6 bases between. This CDR3 has 12 amino acids. As DNA, the CDR3 is TGCAGTGCTATCAGGGACACCGGGGAGCTGTTTTTT. It is translated as CSAIRDTGELFF.

This clonotype was seen ten or more times. The chain couples TRBV7-9 to TRBJ1-2; D gene ambiguous. Trimming cost V 4 bases and J 7 bases, with 10 bases left between them. Looked up from germline, CDR1 is SEHNR and CDR2 is FQNEAQ (reference sequence). The CDR3 contains 12 residues. For the CDR3, the DNA is TGTGCCAGCAGCTCCCGTTTTGGTGGCTACACCTTC. Translating it yields CASSSRFGGYTF.

This chain links TRBV20-1 with TRBJ2-7, with 8 nucleotides matching TRBD2. Germline CDR1 and CDR2: DFQATT and SNEGSKA (reference sequence). V lost 6 bases to trimming and J lost 2 bases; unmatched junction nucleotides: 15. CDR3 length equals 16 residues. CDR3 residues: CSAEGLTGGHTYEQYF. The CDR3 DNA sequence: TGCAGTGCGGAAGGACTAACGGGAGGGCATACCTACGAGCAGTACTTC.

This clonotype was detected many times. The chain recombines TRBV29-1 with TRBJ1-5; tentatively, D is TRBD1 (6 bases). This CDR3 comprises 16 residues. CDR1 is SQVTM and CDR2 is ANQGSEA in the germline V gene. V was cut by 5 bases and J by 2 bases, with 19 bases left in between. The CDR3 coding sequence is TGCAGCGTTCTTTTGCCAGGGGTAAACGGCAATCAGCCCCAGCATTTT. It translates to CSVLLPGVNGNQPQHF.

This clonotype was seen at least ten times. The rearrangement links TRBV9 to TRBJ1-4; 10 nucleotides agree with TRBD1. V lost 4 bases and J lost 5; bases outside the gene matches: 5. Germline CDR1 and CDR2: SGDLS and YYNGEE. The CDR3 sequence is 15 residues long. CDR3 sequence: CASSPRDRGNEKLFF. CDR3 sequence (DNA): TGTGCCAGCAGCCCCCGGGACAGGGGAAATGAAAAACTGTTTTTT.

The rearrangement uses TRBV25-1 and TRBJ2-7; possibly TRBD1 for D (6 bases). Trimming left V 2 bases short and J 0 bases short, with 14 bases between. Germline assignment: CDR1 MGHDK and CDR2 SYGVNS. This CDR3 has 16 amino acids. The CDR3 is CASSETGHLSSYEQYF. The CDR3 DNA follows: TGTGCCAGCAGTGAAACGGGACACCTGAGCTCCTACGAGCAGTACTTC.

This clonotype was seen many times. The gene calls are TRBV28 and TRBJ2-1; the match to TRBD2 covers 13 bases. CDR3 length: 14 amino acids. Looked up from germline, CDR1 is MDHEN and CDR2 is SYDVKM. Trimming cost V 7 bases and J 12 bases; bases outside gene matches: 9. The CDR3 here is CASNTGLAGARQFF. The CDR3 DNA follows: TGTGCCAGCAATACTGGACTAGCGGGAGCTAGGCAGTTCTTC.

This clonotype was found many times. The chain is built from TRBV4-1 and TRBJ1-3, with no clear D. The CDR3 spans 15 residues. V was shortened by 0 bases and J by 0 bases, with 6 bases between the two germline ends. Looked up from germline, CDR1 is MGHRA and CDR2 is YSYEKL. The CDR3 coding sequence is TGCGCCAGCAGCCAAGACCCCTACTCTGGAAACACCATATATTTT. This encodes CASSQDPYSGNTIYF.

This clonotype was counted ten times or more. The chain is built from TRBV7-9 and TRBJ2-5; 11 nucleotides agree with TRBD2. Germline trimming cut 1 base from V and 6 bases from J; bases unmatched to any gene: 4. CDR1 is SEHNR and CDR2 is FQNEAQ in the germline V gene (reference sequence). This CDR3 region has 15 residues. CDR3 in amino acids: CASSLVTSGRKTQYF. The CDR3 DNA reads TGTGCCAGCAGCTTAGTCACTAGCGGGAGAAAGACCCAGTACTTC.

This clonotype was observed many times. The genes are TRBV12-3 or TRBV12-4 and TRBJ2-7, with 9 bases fitting TRBD1. This CDR3 is 14 amino acids long. V lost 4 bases and J lost 2; bases outside the gene matches: 3. The DNA for the CDR3 is TGTGCCAGCAGTTACGGACAGGGGCCCTACGAGCAGTACTTC. Protein product: CASSYGQGPYEQYF.